Here is one T cell receptor (beta chain) with its context. Its cognate antigen has yet to be identified. No much larger clone is present one base from it, and per-base qualities are unavailable. The record originates from a study of response to subunit inactivated influenza vaccine listed by TCRdb under 2018. Background for the entire study: Deep quantitative T cell receptor repertoire profiling was used in the study to track responses to a trivalent subunit inactivated influenza vaccine. Study-wide findings and limitations: According to the authors, only a limited number of new T cells may be recruited by each seasonal influenza vaccination.

Receptors were amplified or captured by RT-PCR. The instrument given in TCRdb is Illumina HiSeq 2500. The public reads were quality trimmed at Q25 with fastp and then assembled into clones with MiXCR by TCRdb, keeping productive beta chains. Each CDR3 protein gets just one entry, which takes the most common genes and DNA from the rows behind it. This sample lists 280,000 or so distinct CDR3 sequences; 21% were detected once. The top ten hold around 9.6% of the sample. From the cysteine through the phenylalanine, the CDR3 covers 14 amino acids. Only the CDR3 DNA stays, 42 bases, in frame from base 1. The trim is 5 bases for V and 6 bases for J, with a gap of 16 bases between the germline ends. Taken from the germline V gene (reference sequence), the CDR1 and CDR2 loops are MNHEY and SMNVEV.

The sample here was PBMCs from blood, taken less than 22 months after vaccination. The V and J genes are TRBV27 and TRBJ2-5; the D gene cannot be resolved beyond TRBD1 or TRBD2, each matching 5 bases. This TCR derives from a man between 50 and 69 years old who received an inactivated influenza vaccine. Donor details come from another sample of the same person, matched by shared clones. The CDR3 region has the sequence CASSTDRGFQTQYF. The DNA is as follows: TGTGCCAGCAGTACCGACAGAGGGTTCCAGACCCAGTACTTC.